This TCR beta chain derives from a study of identifying expanded T cells in peripheral blood. No infections or other immune events were documented during collection. TCRdb keeps only in-frame clones here, not all; method: immunoSEQ multiplex PCR. In the table there are 100,000 or so clones, about nine tenths of which are singletons. For this clone: Antigen: not known.

The study's findings and limits: Clone count variance between roughly 2-week samples rose with total template count. Over approximately two and four weeks, about 16 and 20 clones changed, versus around 1.3 between replicates.

Germline CDR1 is SGHNT and CDR2 is YYREEE (reference sequence). The CDR3 sequence is 13 residues long. V shed 3 bases and J shed 0 bases, with 6 bases lying between them. The gene calls are TRBV5-4 and TRBJ1-1; D call uncertain. Sequencing input: blood. The receptor's source is a person aged 18-69 years in good health. CDR3 sequence: CASSSALNTEAFF. The CDR3 DNA sequence: TGTGCCAGCAGCTCAGCCCTGAACACTGAAGCTTTCTTT.